The next 11 T cell receptor beta chains were all read from a single sample in a study of OX40 agonist ivuxolimab in advanced cancers. Here immunoSEQ multiplex PCR was the method, and the copy in TCRdb shows in-frame clones only, minus some. The sample holds around 79,000 clones; roughly 85% are singletons and the top ten take approximately 0.57%. The sample here was CD4+ or CD8+ T cells sorted from blood, taken in a trial of the OX40 agonist ivuxolimab. Source of these receptors: an adult with an advanced solid tumor such as melanoma, head and neck, liver or kidney cancer.

The rearrangement links TRBV9 to TRBJ2-1; 9 bases are shared with TRBD2. Unmatched junction bases numbered 8, after V lost 0 bases and J lost 4 bases. Germline V lookup: CDR1 SGDLS, CDR2 YYNGEE. This CDR3 has 17 residues. The CDR3 DNA reads TGTGCCAGCAGCGTAGGTTCGCGTAGCGGGGGATACAATGAGCAGTTCTTC. Its translation: CASSVGSRSGGYNEQFF.

The rearrangement joins TRBV5-8 to TRBJ2-2, with TRBD1 matching over 8 bases. The ends lost 4 bases at V and 7 bases at J; junction bases unmatched: 6. CDR1 and CDR2 from the germline V gene are SGHTS and YDEGEE. The CDR3 is made up of 14 amino acids. The DNA for the CDR3 is TGTGCCAGCAGCCAACAGGGGGTTGACGGGGAGCTGTTTTTT. It specifies CASSQQGVDGELFF.

The J gene is TRBJ2-7, the V gene TRBV7-2; TRBD2 agrees at 9 bases. From germline, CDR1 is SGHTA and CDR2 FQGNSA. The CDR3 has 16 amino acids. After removal of 4 bases from V and 2 bases from J, the junction contained 9 bases not matched to a gene. The CDR3 spells CASSSSLAGATYEQYF. The CDR3 nucleotides are TGTGCCAGCAGCTCCTCGTTAGCGGGGGCCACCTACGAGCAGTACTTC.

This rearrangement joins TRBV7-9 to TRBJ2-5; D may match TRBD1 or TRBD2 (5 bases each). This CDR3 is built from 14 residues. Germline loops: CDR1 SEHNR, CDR2 FQNEAQ (reference sequence). Trimming took off 0 bases at V and 2 bases at J, with 7 bases between the two ends. CDR3 coding DNA: TGTGCCAGCAGCTTAGCAGGGACGCAAGAGACCCAGTACTTC. Protein: CASSLAGTQETQYF. Complete variable domain (other parts from reference TRBV7-9 and TRBJ2-5): DTGVSQNPRHKITKRGQNVTFRCDPISEHNRLYWYRQTLGQGPEFLTYFQNEAQLEKSRLLSDRFSAERPKGSFSTLEIQRTEQGDSAMYLCASSLAGTQETQYFGPGTRLLVL.

The rearrangement links TRBV29-1 to TRBJ2-1, with 11 positions matching TRBD2. Germline-derived CDR1 and CDR2 are SQVTM and ANQGSEA. V shed 5 bases, J shed 0 bases, and the junction held 21 bases outside the gene matches. This CDR3 is built from 21 residues. The DNA for the CDR3 is TGCAGCGTTCTCGGATTACCGGGGACTAGCGGAGGTATAAGCTCCTACAATGAGCAGTTCTTC. Amino acid sequence: CSVLGLPGTSGGISSYNEQFF.

V is TRBV7-2 and J is TRBJ2-3; 16 bases match TRBD2. The ends lost 3 bases at V and 3 bases at J; junction bases unmatched: 0. CDR1 is SGHTA and CDR2 is FQGNSA in the germline V gene. The CDR3 runs 16 residues. The CDR3 DNA is TGTGCCAGCAGCTTGGGACTAGCGGGGGGGACAGATACGCAGTATTTT. Its protein product is CASSLGLAGGTDTQYF.

J is TRBJ2-7 and V is TRBV5-1; TRBD1 aligns across 7 bases. The CDR3 is made up of 16 amino acids. Germline CDR1 and CDR2: SGHRS and YFSETQ. V lost 1 base, J lost 5 bases, and 12 bases stayed unmatched. The CDR3 bases are TGCGCCAGCAGCTTGATCGAAGGGGGCGCGAGAAACGAGCAGTACTTC. Translation: CASSLIEGGARNEQYF.

The chain uses TRBV9 and TRBJ1-5, with a possible D match to TRBD1 (5 bases). The CDR3 extends over 13 amino acids. Germline CDR1 is SGDLS and CDR2 is YYNGEE. V lost 0 bases to trimming and J lost 6 bases, with 7 bases between them. CDR3 bases: TGTGCCAGCAGCGTAGAAACAGGTCAGCCCCAGCATTTT. Its translation is CASSVETGQPQHF.

The chain combines TRBV6-5 with TRBJ2-3; D is ambiguous. The CDR3 spans 14 residues. Between the trimmed V and J ends, which lost 0 bases and 4 bases, there was a span of 8 bases. The germline gives CDR1 MNHEY, CDR2 SVGAGI. The CDR3 sequence is CASSYSIRADTQYF. CDR3 coding DNA: TGTGCCAGCAGTTACTCGATAAGAGCAGATACGCAGTATTTT.

J is TRBJ2-1 and V is TRBV11-2; 7 bases agree with TRBD2. Germline V gene lookup returns CDR1 SGHAT and CDR2 FQNNGV. The CDR3 extends over 15 amino acids. Trimming took 5 bases from V and 4 from J; bases not matched to a gene: 8. CDR3 loop: CASSPGTGGYNEQFF. The CDR3 DNA sequence: TGTGCCAGCAGCCCTGGGACGGGGGGATACAATGAGCAGTTCTTC.

The chain links TRBV11-3 to TRBJ2-1; D is undetermined. Germline lookup yields CDR1 SGHNT and CDR2 YENEEA. This CDR3 has 12 residues. V was pared by 6 bases and J by 9 bases, with 12 bases between. Written as DNA, the CDR3 is TGTGCCAGCAGGGGCCCCGAGCGTGAGCAGTTCTTC. Translating it yields CASRGPEREQFF.